The 23 T cell receptor beta chains listed next were all sequenced from one sample in a study of shared clonotypes between healthy human individuals. Clones were sequenced by immunoSEQ multiplex PCR, and TCRdb holds only the in-frame ones, with some missing. The data hold roughly 2,300,000 clones, with around 90% observed a single time. The sequenced sample consisted of naive CD4+ T cells from PBMCs. Subset reported: CD45RA+ positively selected. These receptors were taken from a man aged 18 to 30 in good health. Some clones in this sample may be carry-over from other donors' samples.

The chain recombines TRBV4-2 with TRBJ2-5; perhaps TRBD1 as D (5 bases). Trimming removed 4 bases from V and 2 bases from J, with 17 bases in between. The germline CDR1 and CDR2 sequences are LGHNA and YNFKEQ. CDR3 length: 16 residues. The CDR3 spells CASSLGQGQTQETQYF. The DNA for the CDR3 is TGTGCCAGCAGCCTTGGACAAGGACAAACTCAAGAGACCCAGTACTTC.

This sequence joins TRBV7-7 and TRBJ2-7; tentative D call: TRBD2 (5 bases). Germline lookup yields CDR1 SSHAT and CDR2 FNYEAQ (reference sequence). The CDR3 spans 15 residues. V lost 5 bases, J lost 2 bases, and 16 bases lay in between. The CDR3 reads CASSPVARGTYEQYF. The CDR3 bases are TGTGCCAGCAGCCCCGTGGCCCGGGGAACCTACGAGCAGTACTTC.

The chain joins TRBV7-9 to TRBJ2-1; 8 nucleotides line up with TRBD1. The CDR3 runs 17 residues. The germline V gene encodes CDR1 SEHNR and CDR2 FQNEAQ (reference sequence). V was pared by 4 bases and J by 4 bases, with 12 bases of the junction left unmatched. CDR3 region: CASSSRPRGTGYNEQFF. The CDR3 DNA reads as TGTGCCAGCAGCTCCCGACCTCGGGGGACAGGTTACAATGAGCAGTTCTTC.

The chain couples TRBV30 to TRBJ1-5, with 7 bases fitting TRBD1. Trimming cost V 4 bases and J 11 bases; bases outside gene matches: 17. The germline gives CDR1 GTSNPN, CDR2 SVGIG (reference sequence). This CDR3 comprises 15 residues. For the CDR3, the DNA is TGTGCCTGGACCGCCAAGACAGGGACCTGGCAGTCCCAGCATTTT. Amino acid sequence: CAWTAKTGTWQSQHF.

This chain links TRBV7-2 with TRBJ1-3, with D hard to call. The CDR3 has 11 amino acids. V gave up 5 bases and J gave up 8 bases, with 7 bases separating them. Germline CDR1 SGHTA, CDR2 FQGNSA. This CDR3 reads CASSLGYTIYF. The CDR3 nucleotides read TGTGCCAGCAGCCTGGGATACACCATATATTTT. Based on the CDR3 plus reference TRBV7-2 and TRBJ1-3, the full variable domain is GAGVSQSPSNKVTEKGKDVELRCDPISGHTALYWYRQSLGQGLEFLIYFQGNSAPDKSGLPSDRFSAERTGGSVSTLTIQRTQQEDSAVYLCASSLGYTIYFGEGSWLTVV.

The V gene is TRBV6-6, the J gene TRBJ2-1; no firm D call. The V end was cut by 2 bases, the J end by 9 bases, with 8 bases between. Per germline, CDR1 MNHNY and CDR2 SVGAGI (reference sequence). CDR3 length: 12 residues. CDR3 DNA sequence: TGTGCCAGCAGTTACGGAGCTCGTGAGCAGTTCTTC. Translation gives CASSYGAREQFF.

The chain joins TRBV6-5 to TRBJ1-1, with D possibly matching TRBD1 (6 bases). Germline V lookup: CDR1 MNHEY, CDR2 SVGAGI. The CDR3 totals 13 residues. The V and J ends lost 6 bases and 11 bases respectively, with 19 bases between them. In nucleotides, the CDR3 is TGTGCCAGCAGGAACAGGGCGTCGACCGGGGCTTTCTTT. Its translation is CASRNRASTGAFF.

This chain links TRBV28 with TRBJ1-2; D is uncertain. Germline assignment: CDR1 MDHEN and CDR2 SYDVKM. Trimming took off 5 bases at V and 2 bases at J, with 6 bases between the two ends. The CDR3 totals 12 residues. For the CDR3, the DNA is TGTGCCAGCAGTATGTCCAACTATGGCTACACCTTC. Its protein product is CASSMSNYGYTF.

This chain connects TRBV29-1 to TRBJ2-2; 7 positions agree with TRBD1. Germline CDR1 reads SQVTM; CDR2 reads ANQGSEA. CDR3 length: 17 residues. V shed 5 bases and J 1 base; nucleotides not matched to a gene: 13. The CDR3 DNA reads as TGCAGCGTTAACTCAAACTCCGGGACAGAGAACACCGGGGAGCTGTTTTTT. Its protein is CSVNSNSGTENTGELFF.

The chain is built from TRBV5-1 and TRBJ1-2; the match to TRBD1 covers 9 bases. The germline V gene has CDR1 SGHRS and CDR2 YFSETQ. This CDR3 is 15 amino acids long. V lost 2 bases and J lost 2; bases outside the gene matches: 4. The CDR3 here is CASSLATGGNYGYTF. DNA of the CDR3: TGCGCCAGCAGCTTAGCGACAGGGGGAAACTATGGCTACACCTTC.

The chain has TRBV11-1 and TRBJ2-7, with D possibly matching TRBD2 (5 bases). V dropped 5 bases and J dropped 5 bases, with 16 bases sitting between them. Germline CDR1 SGHAT, CDR2 FQDESV (reference sequence). CDR3 size: 14 residues. CDR3 amino acids: CASSTRTDNHEQYF. CDR3 nucleotide sequence: TGTGCCAGCAGCACAAGGACTGACAACCACGAGCAGTACTTC.

The chain employs TRBV30 and TRBJ1-3; D gene unclear. This CDR3 contains 14 residues. CDR1 and CDR2 (germline): GTSNPN, SVGIG (reference sequence). Trimming shortened V by 1 base and J by 1 base, and 8 bases separated the two germline ends. Written as DNA, the CDR3 is TGTGCCTGGAGTGACACGGGGTCTGGAAACACCATATATTTT. Amino acids: CAWSDTGSGNTIYF.

The gene calls are TRBV27 and TRBJ1-1; tentatively, D is TRBD1 (5 bases). Germline CDR1 is MNHEY and CDR2 is SMNVEV (reference sequence). This CDR3 has 14 residues. V was shortened by 6 bases and J by 1 base, with 12 bases between the two germline ends. CDR3 DNA sequence: TGTGCCAGCAGGCCGGGACCGCGGAACACTGAAGCTTTCTTT. Protein: CASRPGPRNTEAFF.

The V gene is TRBV7-3, the J gene TRBJ2-1; D is uncertain. CDR1 and CDR2 from the germline V gene are SGHTA and FQGTGA. V was shortened by 3 bases and J by 3 bases, with 0 bases between the two germline ends. The CDR3 consists of 11 residues. CDR3 sequence: CASSFYNEQFF. DNA for the CDR3: TGTGCCAGCAGCTTCTACAATGAGCAGTTCTTC. The full variable domain, completed using reference TRBV7-3 and TRBJ2-1, is GAGVSQTPSNKVTEKGKYVELRCDPISGHTALYWYRQSLGQGPEFLIYFQGTGAADDSGLPNDRFFAVRPEGSVSTLKIQRTERGDSAVYLCASSFYNEQFFGPGTRLTVL.

The chain links TRBV6-1 to TRBJ1-5; D is unclear. The CDR3 is 15 amino acids. Trimming took off 6 bases at V and 2 bases at J, with 14 bases between the two ends. The germline gives CDR1 MNHNS, CDR2 SASEGT. This CDR3 is CASRIQYQGNQPQHF. For the CDR3, the DNA is TGTGCCAGCAGGATACAGTATCAGGGCAATCAGCCCCAGCATTTT.

The V and J genes are TRBV6-6 and TRBJ2-7; tentatively, D is TRBD1 (6 bases). Germline assignment: CDR1 MNHNY and CDR2 SVGAGI (reference sequence). The V and J ends lost 5 bases and 6 bases respectively, with 20 bases between them. This CDR3 has 15 residues. CDR3 sequence (DNA): TGTGCCAGCAGTCAGCCAGGGGCCGGGCTGGCCGAGCAGTACTTC. Its protein product is CASSQPGAGLAEQYF.

This clone occurred once. This rearrangement joins TRBV28 to TRBJ2-3; D unclear. The CDR3 consists of 13 residues. From germline, CDR1 is MDHEN and CDR2 SYDVKM. V was shortened by 1 base and J by 4 bases, with 6 bases between the two germline ends. In DNA, the CDR3 is TGTGCCAGCAGTTTATCCTACCCAGATACGCAGTATTTT. Protein: CASSLSYPDTQYF.

The table lists this clone with a count of one. This chain uses TRBV5-1 with TRBJ2-3; no reliable D call. The CDR3 extends over 14 amino acids. The germline V gene has CDR1 SGHRS and CDR2 YFSETQ. V dropped 1 base and J dropped 2 bases, with 8 bases sitting between them. The CDR3 DNA reads TGCGCCAGCAGCTTGCCAGACACCACAGATACGCAGTATTTT. Amino acids: CASSLPDTTDTQYF.

The chain combines TRBV5-1 with TRBJ1-4; possible D gene TRBD1, 5 bases. The length of the CDR3 is 14 residues. Germline V gene data show CDR1 as SGHRS and CDR2 as YFSETQ. V was pared by 2 bases and J by 4 bases, with 9 bases between. The CDR3 nucleotides read TGCGCCAGCAGCTTAACAGGATATAATGAAAAACTGTTTTTT. This codes for CASSLTGYNEKLFF.

This chain uses TRBV7-3 with TRBJ2-1; either TRBD1 or TRBD2 may supply D (6 bases each). The CDR3 is 15 amino acids. From germline, CDR1 is SGHTA and CDR2 FQGTGA. Trimming removed 2 bases from V and 6 bases from J, with 14 bases in between. The CDR3 loop reads CASSLLATGANEQFF. The CDR3 DNA reads as TGTGCCAGCAGCTTATTGGCAACGGGGGCCAATGAGCAGTTCTTC. The whole variable domain, remainder taken from reference TRBV7-3 and TRBJ2-1, is GAGVSQTPSNKVTEKGKYVELRCDPISGHTALYWYRQSLGQGPEFLIYFQGTGAADDSGLPNDRFFAVRPEGSVSTLKIQRTERGDSAVYLCASSLLATGANEQFFGPGTRLTVL.

In this sample, this clone turned up once. This CDR3 is also generated by other DNA sequences in the sample. The chain employs TRBV5-1 and TRBJ2-2; D not resolved. Trimming cost V 4 bases and J 0 bases, with 4 bases left between them. From germline, CDR1 is SGHRS and CDR2 YFSETQ. This CDR3 region has 13 residues. CDR3 residues: CASSQANTGELFF. The CDR3 coding sequence is TGCGCCAGCAGCCAAGCGAACACCGGGGAGCTGTTTTTT.

This clone was seen just once. The rearrangement joins TRBV6-1 to TRBJ1-1; D is unclear. The CDR3 is 12 residues long. The V gene's germline CDR1 is MNHNS and CDR2 SASEGT. V was shortened by 5 bases and J by 6 bases, with 10 bases between the two germline ends. The CDR3 loop is CASSQPGAEAFF. In nucleotides, the CDR3 is TGTGCCAGCAGTCAGCCCGGCGCTGAAGCTTTCTTT.

In the case of this clone: The sample has other DNA sequences that encode this CDR3 too. V gene TRBV30 combines with J gene TRBJ2-5, with 9 bases identical to TRBD2. V lost 2 bases, J lost 1 base, and 5 bases stayed unmatched. The CDR3 runs to 15 residues. CDR1 is GTSNPN and CDR2 is SVGIG in the germline V gene (reference sequence). CDR3 residues: CAWSLLAGSQETQYF. The CDR3 DNA sequence: TGTGCCTGGAGTCTGCTAGCGGGATCCCAAGAGACCCAGTACTTC.